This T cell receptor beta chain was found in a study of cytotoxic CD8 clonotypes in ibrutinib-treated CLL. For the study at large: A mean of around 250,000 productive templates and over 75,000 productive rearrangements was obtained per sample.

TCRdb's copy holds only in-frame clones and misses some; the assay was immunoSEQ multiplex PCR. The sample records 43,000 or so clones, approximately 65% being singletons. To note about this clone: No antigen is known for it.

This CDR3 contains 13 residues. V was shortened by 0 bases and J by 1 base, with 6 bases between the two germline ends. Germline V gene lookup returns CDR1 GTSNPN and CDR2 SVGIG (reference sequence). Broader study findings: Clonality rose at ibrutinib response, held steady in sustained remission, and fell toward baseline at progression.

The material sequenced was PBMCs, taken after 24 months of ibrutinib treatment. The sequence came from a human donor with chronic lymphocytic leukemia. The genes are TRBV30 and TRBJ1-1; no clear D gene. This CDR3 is CAWSVLENTEAFF. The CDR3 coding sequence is TGTGCCTGGAGTGTATTGGAGAACACTGAAGCTTTCTTT.